This T cell receptor beta chain was identified during a study of cytomegalovirus exposure and HLA in healthy donors. The ends lost 5 bases at V and 10 bases at J; junction bases unmatched: 6. This CDR3 spans 13 amino acids. Looked up from germline, CDR1 is MNHNS and CDR2 is SASEGT. As concerns this clone: Its antigen remains unidentified.

This PCR relied on a set of 60 Vbeta primers and 13 Jbeta primers. Generated by immunoSEQ multiplex PCR, the TCRdb table keeps only in-frame clones and is missing some. The sample has tens of thousands of clones. Findings of the study overall: It was assumed in the presence/absence analyses that sequencing depth was roughly uniform across donors.

The genes are TRBV6-1 and TRBJ2-1; 9 nucleotides line up with TRBD1. Material: PBMCs. The clonotype comes from a man aged 18 to 29 in good health and CMV-seropositive. CDR3 region: CASSPDRGREQFF. In DNA, the CDR3 is TGTGCCAGCAGTCCGGACAGGGGTCGGGAGCAGTTCTTC.